This TCR beta chain originates from a study of T cells in Graves' hyperthyroidism and ophthalmopathy. Study conclusions and caveats: The model made its ophthalmopathy prediction, and onset followed a median roughly six months later.

Germline CDR1 is SNHLY and CDR2 is FYNNEI. There are 17 residues in the CDR3. After removal of 1 base from V and 3 bases from J, the junction contained 5 bases not matched to a gene. The CDR3 regions of TCR beta were amplified from RNA transcripts. The HTBI set primed first-round TCR CDR3 RT-PCR. Each CDR3 protein is one row after TCRdb ran MiXCR on the multiplex PCR reads. Of 450,000 to 500,000 distinct CDR3 sequences in the sample, about 20% were seen once. This clonotype was seen ten or more times. As yet, its antigen is unknown. This rearrangement joins TRBV2 to TRBJ2-2; 10 bases line up with TRBD2. Source material: blood. This TCR derives from a woman in her 70s with Graves' ophthalmopathy. As DNA, the CDR3 is TGTGCCAGCAGTGAAGGAGCGGGAGGGCCCTACACCGGGGAGCTGTTTTTT. Amino acid sequence: CASSEGAGGPYTGELFF.